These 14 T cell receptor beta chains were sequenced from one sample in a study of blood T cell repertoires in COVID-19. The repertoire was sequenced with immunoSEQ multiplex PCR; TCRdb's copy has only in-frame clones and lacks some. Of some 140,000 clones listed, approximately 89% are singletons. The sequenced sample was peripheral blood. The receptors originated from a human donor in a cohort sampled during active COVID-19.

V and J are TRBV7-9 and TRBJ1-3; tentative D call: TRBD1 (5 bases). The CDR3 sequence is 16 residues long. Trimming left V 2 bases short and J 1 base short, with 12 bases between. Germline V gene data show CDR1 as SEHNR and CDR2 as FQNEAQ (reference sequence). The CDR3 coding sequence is TGTGCCAGCAGCTTAATCGGGGGTACTTCTGGAAACACCATATATTTT. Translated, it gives CASSLIGGTSGNTIYF.

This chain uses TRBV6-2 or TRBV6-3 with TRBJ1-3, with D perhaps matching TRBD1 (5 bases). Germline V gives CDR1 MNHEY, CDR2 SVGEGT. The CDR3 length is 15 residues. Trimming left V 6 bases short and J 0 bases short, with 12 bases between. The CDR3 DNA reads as TGTGCCAGCAGCCCCAGGGACTACTCTGGAAACACCATATATTTT. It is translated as CASSPRDYSGNTIYF.

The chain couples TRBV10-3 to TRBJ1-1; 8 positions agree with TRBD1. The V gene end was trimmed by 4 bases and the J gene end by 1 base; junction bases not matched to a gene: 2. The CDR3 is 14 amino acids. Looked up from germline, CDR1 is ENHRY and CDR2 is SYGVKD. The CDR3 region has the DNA TGTGCCATCAGTGTTACAGGGGGGAACACTGAAGCTTTCTTT. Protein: CAISVTGGNTEAFF.

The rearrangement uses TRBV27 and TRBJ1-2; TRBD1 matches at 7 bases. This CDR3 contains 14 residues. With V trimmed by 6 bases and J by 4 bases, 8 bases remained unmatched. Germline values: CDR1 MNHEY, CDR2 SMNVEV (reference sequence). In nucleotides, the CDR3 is TGTGCCAGCAGAACAGGGGATTCTAGCTATGGCTACACCTTC. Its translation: CASRTGDSSYGYTF.

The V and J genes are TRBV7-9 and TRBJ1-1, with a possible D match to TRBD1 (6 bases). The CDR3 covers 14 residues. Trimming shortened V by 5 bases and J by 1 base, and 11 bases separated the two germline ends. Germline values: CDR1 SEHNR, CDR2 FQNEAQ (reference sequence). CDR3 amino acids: CASSPRGPNTEAFF. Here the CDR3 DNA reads TGTGCCAGCAGCCCCAGGGGACCGAACACTGAAGCTTTCTTT.

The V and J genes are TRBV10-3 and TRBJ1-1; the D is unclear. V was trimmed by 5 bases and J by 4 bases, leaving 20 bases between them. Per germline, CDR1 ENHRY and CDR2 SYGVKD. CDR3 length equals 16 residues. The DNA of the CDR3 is TGTGCCATCAGTCCCACCGGTCGAGGGCGCGGCACTGAAGCTTTCTTT. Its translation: CAISPTGRGRGTEAFF.

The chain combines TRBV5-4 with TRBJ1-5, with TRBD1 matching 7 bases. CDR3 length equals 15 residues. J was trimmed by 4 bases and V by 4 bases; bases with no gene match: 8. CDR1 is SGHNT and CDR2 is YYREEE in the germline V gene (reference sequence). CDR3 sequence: CASSLAGQTNQPQHF. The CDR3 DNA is TGTGCCAGCAGCCTGGCGGGACAGACTAATCAGCCCCAGCATTTT.

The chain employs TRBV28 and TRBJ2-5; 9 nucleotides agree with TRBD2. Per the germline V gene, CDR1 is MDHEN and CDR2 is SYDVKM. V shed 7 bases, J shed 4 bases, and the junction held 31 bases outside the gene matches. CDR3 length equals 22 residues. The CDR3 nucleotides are TGTGCCAGCACCTCCCTTTGGGGGGGAGGGCAGGCGACCGGGACTAGCAGAGAGACCCAGTACTTC. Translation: CASTSLWGGGQATGTSRETQYF.

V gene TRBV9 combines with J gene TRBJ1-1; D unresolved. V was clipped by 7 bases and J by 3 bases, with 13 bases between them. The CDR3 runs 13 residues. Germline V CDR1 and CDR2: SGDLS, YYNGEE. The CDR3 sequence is CASSTWYHTEAFF. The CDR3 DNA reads TGTGCCAGCTCTACCTGGTACCACACTGAAGCTTTCTTT.

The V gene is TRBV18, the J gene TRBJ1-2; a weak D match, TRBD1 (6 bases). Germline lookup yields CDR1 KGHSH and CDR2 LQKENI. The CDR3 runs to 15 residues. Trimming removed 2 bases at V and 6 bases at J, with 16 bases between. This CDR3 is CASSPTRGISDGYTF. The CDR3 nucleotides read TGTGCCAGCTCACCAACCAGGGGAATTTCGGATGGCTACACCTTC.

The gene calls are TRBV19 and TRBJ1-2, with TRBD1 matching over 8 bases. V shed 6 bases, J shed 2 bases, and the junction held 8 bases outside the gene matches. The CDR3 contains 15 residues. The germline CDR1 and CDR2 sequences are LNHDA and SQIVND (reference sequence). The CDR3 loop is CASRMDRARNYGYTF. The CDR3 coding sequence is TGTGCCAGTAGGATGGACAGGGCGAGGAACTATGGCTACACCTTC.

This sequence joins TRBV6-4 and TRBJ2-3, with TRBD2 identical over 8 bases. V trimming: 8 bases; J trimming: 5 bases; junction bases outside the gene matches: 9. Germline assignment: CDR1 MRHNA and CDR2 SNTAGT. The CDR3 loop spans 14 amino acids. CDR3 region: CASSFAGGRDTQYF. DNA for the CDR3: TGTGCCAGCTCCTTTGCGGGAGGCCGAGATACGCAGTATTTT.

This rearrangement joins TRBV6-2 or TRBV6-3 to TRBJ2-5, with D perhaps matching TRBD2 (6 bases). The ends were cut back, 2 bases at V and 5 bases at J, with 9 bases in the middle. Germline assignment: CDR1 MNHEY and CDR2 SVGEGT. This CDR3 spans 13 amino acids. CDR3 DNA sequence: TGTGCCAGCAGTTACCTCGGGGGTGAGACCCAGTACTTC. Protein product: CASSYLGGETQYF.

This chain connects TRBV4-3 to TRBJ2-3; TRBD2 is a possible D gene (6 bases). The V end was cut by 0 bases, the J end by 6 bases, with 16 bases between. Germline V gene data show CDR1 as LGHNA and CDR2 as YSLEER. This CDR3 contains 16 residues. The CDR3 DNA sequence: TGCGCCAGCAGCCAAGAGAGCGGGTTTCCGGAGGATACGCAGTATTTT. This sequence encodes CASSQESGFPEDTQYF.